Below are 25 T cell receptor beta chains sequenced from a single sample in a study of CD8 T cells in Susac syndrome (dated by TCRdb to about 2019). Receptor amplification or capture employed the immunoSEQ multiplex PCR assay. RNA was extracted using the RNeasy kit, and roughly 0.5 to 1 ug of the RNA was reverse transcribed with random hexamers. In TCRdb, the public reads were trimmed at Q25 with fastp and aligned with MiXCR, with productive beta chains retained. Entries are consolidated by CDR3 protein sequence, retaining the most common genes and DNA. In this sample the table shows approximately 300,000 distinct CDR3 sequences, approximately 85% of which occur a single time. The ten biggest clones cover roughly 0.21% of the sample. Sequencing was done on a sample of CD8+ T cells from PBMCs. These receptor sequences come from a human donor with multiple sclerosis.

The genes are TRBV4-1 and TRBJ1-1; maybe TRBD1 (5 bases). CDR1 is MGHRA and CDR2 is YSYEKL in the germline V gene. V was pared by 4 bases and J by 4 bases, with 10 bases between. This CDR3 is 13 amino acids long. The CDR3 bases are TGCGCCAGCAGCCCAGGGACCAGCACTGAAGCTTTCTTT. Amino acids: CASSPGTSTEAFF.

The rearrangement links TRBV19 to TRBJ2-3; D possibly corresponds to TRBD2 (5 bases). Germline lookup yields CDR1 LNHDA and CDR2 SQIVND (reference sequence). The CDR3 runs to 15 residues. V was clipped by 5 bases and J by 1 base, with 13 bases between them. The CDR3 coding sequence is TGTGCCAGTAGTCCCCCCGGGGATGGCACAGATACGCAGTATTTT. Translated, it gives CASSPPGDGTDTQYF.

In its sample, this clonotype was seen many times. J is TRBJ2-7 and V is TRBV13; 9 positions agree with TRBD1. Trimming took 6 bases from V and 2 from J; bases not matched to a gene: 5. This CDR3 has 14 amino acids. Germline CDR1 and CDR2: PRHDT and FYEKMQ (reference sequence). Here the CDR3 reads CASSLGQGAYEQYF. In DNA form, the CDR3 reads TGTGCCAGCAGTTTGGGACAGGGAGCCTACGAGCAGTACTTC.

CDR3 coding DNA: TGCAGCGTTGTCAGGCTTAGCTCCTACGAGCAGTACTTC. Translating gives CSVVRLSSYEQYF. The chain employs TRBV29-1 and TRBJ2-7; D not certain. Deletions cut 4 bases from V and 0 bases from J, with 10 bases between. The CDR3 has 13 residues. In germline, CDR1 is SQVTM, CDR2 ANQGSEA.

The J gene is TRBJ1-3, the V gene TRBV20-1; D not resolved. There are 14 residues in the CDR3. The germline gives CDR1 DFQATT, CDR2 SNEGSKA (reference sequence). With 6 bases removed from V and 0 bases from J, the gap between germline ends came to 12 bases. The CDR3 DNA reads TGCAGTGCCCGTCCCCGGCTCTCTGGAAACACCATATATTTT. Translated, it gives CSARPRLSGNTIYF.

V and J are TRBV6-5 and TRBJ2-1; no reliable D call. V lost 2 bases and J 0 bases, leaving 8 bases between the germline ends. CDR1 is MNHEY and CDR2 is SVGAGI in the germline V gene. CDR3 length: 15 residues. CDR3 protein: CASSYGVSSYNEQFF. The CDR3 coding sequence is TGTGCCAGCAGTTACGGTGTTAGCTCCTACAATGAGCAGTTCTTC.

The chain recombines TRBV20-1 with TRBJ2-7; tentatively, D is TRBD2 (6 bases). Between the trimmed V and J ends, which lost 2 bases and 1 base, there was a span of 9 bases. This CDR3 region has 13 residues. CDR1 is DFQATT, CDR2 SNEGSKA, per germline (reference sequence). CDR3 bases: TGCAGTGCTAGATCCGGGACTTCCTACGAGCAGTACTTC. This codes for CSARSGTSYEQYF.

The J gene is TRBJ1-2, the V gene TRBV4-3, with 8 bases matching TRBD1. V shed 0 bases, J shed 4 bases, and the junction held 10 bases outside the gene matches. The CDR3 loop spans 17 amino acids. Germline CDR1 LGHNA, CDR2 YSLEER. CDR3 residues: CASSQDGWQGAGYGYTF. CDR3 nucleotide sequence: TGCGCCAGCAGCCAAGATGGGTGGCAGGGGGCAGGCTATGGCTACACCTTC.

The chain combines TRBV27 with TRBJ1-5; no clear D. Trimming took 2 bases from V and 7 from J, leaving 9 bases between them. The CDR3 spans 13 residues. Germline V gene data show CDR1 as MNHEY and CDR2 as SMNVEV (reference sequence). The CDR3 nucleotides are TGTGCCAGCAGTTTAGGATCACGACAGCCCCAGCATTTT. It codes for CASSLGSRQPQHF.

The chain employs TRBV12-3 or TRBV12-4 and TRBJ2-7; 9 bases match TRBD1. J was trimmed by 3 bases and V by 5 bases; bases with no gene match: 8. The CDR3 covers 15 residues. The CDR3 coding sequence is TGTGCCAGCAGTCCCGCGGGACAGGGTTTCTACGAGCAGTACTTC. As protein: CASSPAGQGFYEQYF.

Details on this clonotype: Given the absence of the conserved phenylalanine or tryptophan at the CDR3 end, a read error is likely. The V and J genes are TRBV27 and TRBJ2-1; D is possibly TRBD1 (6 bases). Germline loops: CDR1 MNHEY, CDR2 SMNVEV (reference sequence). Deletions cut 4 bases from V and 7 bases from J, with 14 bases between. The CDR3 totals 14 residues. The chain's CDR3 is CASSSYRAENEQFL. CDR3 nucleotide sequence: TGTGCCAGCAGTTCCTACAGGGCTGAGAATGAGCAGTTCCTC.

The rearrangement uses TRBV18 and TRBJ2-7; D may be TRBD2 (5 bases). The CDR3 runs 16 residues. Deletions cut 2 bases from V and 2 bases from J, with 16 bases between. Germline V gives CDR1 KGHSH, CDR2 LQKENI. For the CDR3, the DNA is TGTGCCAGCTCACCAGGAGTAGGACTTAGTACCTACGAGCAGTACTTC. Encoded protein: CASSPGVGLSTYEQYF.

This chain connects TRBV27 to TRBJ2-1, with TRBD2 matching over 7 bases. With 6 bases clipped from V and 7 bases from J, the junction kept 6 bases outside the gene matches. The CDR3 is made up of 13 amino acids. The germline gives CDR1 MNHEY, CDR2 SMNVEV (reference sequence). The CDR3 region has the DNA TGTGCCAGCAGCCCAAGCGGGGCAAATGAGCAGTTCTTC. Translated, it gives CASSPSGANEQFF.

The chain couples TRBV19 to TRBJ2-1; 8 nucleotides agree with TRBD1. CDR3 length: 17 amino acids. Germline V gene data show CDR1 as LNHDA and CDR2 as SQIVND (reference sequence). J was trimmed by 6 bases and V by 0 bases; bases with no gene match: 10. CDR3 sequence (DNA): TGTGCCAGTAGTATAGATAAGGGGACAGGTCCATTCAATGAGCAGTTCTTC. It codes for CASSIDKGTGPFNEQFF.

The chain employs TRBV7-9 and TRBJ2-3; 13 nucleotides line up with TRBD2. V was clipped by 5 bases and J by 2 bases; unmatched bases: 10. CDR1 is SEHNR and CDR2 is FQNEAQ in the germline V gene (reference sequence). The CDR3 has 18 residues. CDR3 protein: CASSQGTSGTPFTDTQYF. CDR3 in DNA: TGTGCCAGCAGCCAAGGGACTAGCGGGACGCCTTTCACAGATACGCAGTATTTT. The full variable domain, its missing parts supplied by reference TRBV7-9 and TRBJ2-3, is DTGVSQNPRHKITKRGQNVTFRCDPISEHNRLYWYRQTLGQGPEFLTYFQNEAQLEKSRLLSDRFSAERPKGSFSTLEIQRTEQGDSAMYLCASSQGTSGTPFTDTQYFGPGTRLTVL.

The chain recombines TRBV20-1 with TRBJ2-6, with D possibly matching TRBD2 (5 bases). Germline V gene sequence: CDR1 DFQATT, CDR2 SNEGSKA (reference sequence). V lost 6 bases to trimming and J lost 0 bases, with 18 bases between them. This CDR3 comprises 17 residues. CDR3 sequence: CSAIMWDGSSGANVLTF. CDR3 DNA sequence: TGCAGTGCCATCATGTGGGATGGGAGCTCTGGGGCCAACGTCCTGACTTTC.

The chain has TRBV7-9 and TRBJ2-4, with 8 nucleotides matching TRBD2. The CDR3 extends over 14 amino acids. V dropped 5 bases and J dropped 8; count of bases not matched to a gene: 8. Germline CDR1 and CDR2: SEHNR and FQNEAQ (reference sequence). CDR3 loop: CASSPSGPRDIQYF. Written as DNA, the CDR3 is TGTGCCAGCAGCCCTAGCGGGCCTAGGGACATTCAGTACTTC.

The chain carries TRBV28 and TRBJ2-7; 8 bases map to TRBD1. V lost 5 bases to trimming and J lost 3 bases; unmatched junction nucleotides: 6. Germline CDR1 is MDHEN and CDR2 is SYDVKM. This CDR3 has 14 amino acids. The CDR3 nucleotides read TGTGCCAGCAGTAGACAGGGGTATGACTACGAGCAGTACTTC. Amino acid sequence: CASSRQGYDYEQYF.

The chain joins TRBV7-2 to TRBJ1-2; the D gene is possibly TRBD1 (5 bases). Germline CDR1 reads SGHTA; CDR2 reads FQGNSA. With 7 bases removed from V and 8 bases from J, the gap between germline ends came to 17 bases. The CDR3 loop spans 13 amino acids. CDR3 nucleotide sequence: TGTGCCAGCACCGAACTCCAGGGCTCCGGCTACACCTTC. Protein sequence: CASTELQGSGYTF.

On this clonotype: Compared with germline, one end of the junction differs, possibly owing to a read error. V gene TRBV28 combines with J gene TRBJ2-7; 9 nucleotides align to TRBD2. This CDR3 contains 14 residues. Germline V gene data show CDR1 as MDHEN and CDR2 as SYDVKM. The DNA of the CDR3 is TGTGCCGGCAGCGAAAGCGGGAGGACCTACGAGCAGTACTTC. It codes for CAGSESGRTYEQYF.

This clonotype was counted between two and nine times. The chain couples TRBV7-6 to TRBJ2-5, with 7 bases aligning to TRBD2. The ends lost 3 bases at V and 5 bases at J; junction bases unmatched: 6. The CDR3 totals 14 residues. Germline CDR1 and CDR2: SGHVS and FNYEAQ. DNA for the CDR3: TGTGCCAGCAGCTTCTTTCCTAGCGGCGAGACCCAGTACTTC. This sequence encodes CASSFFPSGETQYF.

The V and J genes are TRBV7-8 and TRBJ1-5, with a possible D match to TRBD1 (6 bases). CDR1 and CDR2 (germline): SGHVS, FQNEAQ. This CDR3 contains 15 residues. V lost 5 bases and J lost 6, with 17 bases in between. CDR3 in amino acids: CASSPYLGGSQPQHF. CDR3 coding DNA: TGTGCCAGCAGCCCATACCTAGGGGGAAGTCAGCCCCAGCATTTT.

This chain links TRBV20-1 with TRBJ2-1; D call uncertain. Germline CDR1 is DFQATT and CDR2 is SNEGSKA (reference sequence). The CDR3 is 17 amino acids. Deletions cut 3 bases from V and 0 bases from J, with 18 bases between. The CDR3 loop is CSARAPQAESSYNEQFF. The CDR3 DNA follows: TGCAGTGCTAGGGCCCCCCAAGCAGAAAGCTCCTACAATGAGCAGTTCTTC.

The chain carries TRBV10-3 and TRBJ2-2; TRBD2 matches at 11 bases. Per germline, CDR1 ENHRY and CDR2 SYGVKD. This CDR3 comprises 16 residues. The trim removed 4 bases at V and 1 base at J, leaving 2 bases unmatched. The CDR3 DNA reads as TGTGCCATCAGTGCTGGACTAGCGGGGAACACCGGGGAGCTGTTTTTT. It is translated as CAISAGLAGNTGELFF.

The genes are TRBV12-3 or TRBV12-4 and TRBJ1-4; D remains ambiguous. Trimming pared 3 bases from V and 4 bases from J, leaving 12 bases between. The CDR3 has 15 residues. CDR3 bases: TGTGCCAGCAGTTTTTTATGGCGTGGTAATGAAAAACTGTTTTTT. It codes for CASSFLWRGNEKLFF.